This T cell receptor beta chain comes out of a study of CD8 T cells in Susac syndrome. CDR1 is DFQATT and CDR2 is SNEGSKA in the germline V gene (reference sequence). V lost 2 bases and J lost 0; bases outside the gene matches: 3. This CDR3 spans 15 amino acids. Negative isolation was applied to CD8+ and CD4+ T cells, and FACS enrichment was applied to TEMRA cells. Roughly 0.45 to 1 ug RNA was reverse transcribed with random hexamers. One entry per CDR3 protein, called by TCRdb with MiXCR from the immunoSEQ multiplex PCR reads. The sample contains about 200,000 distinct CDR3 sequences, 95% of which appear only once.

The chain joins TRBV20-1 to TRBJ2-1, with TRBD2 matching 8 bases. The clonotype comes from a human donor with multiple sclerosis. Sequenced sample: CD4+ T cells from PBMCs. The CDR3: CSARKTSGSYNEQFF. CDR3 DNA sequence: TGCAGTGCTAGAAAAACTAGCGGCTCCTACAATGAGCAGTTCTTC.